Listed below are T cell receptor beta chains from one sample, sequenced in a study of cytomegalovirus exposure and HLA in healthy donors. Here immunoSEQ multiplex PCR was the method, and the copy in TCRdb shows in-frame clones only, minus some. The sample records 70,000 to 75,000 clones, about 94% being singletons. The source material was PBMCs. The source of these receptors is a woman aged 18 to 35 in good health and CMV-seronegative. CDR3s include the opening cysteine and the closing phenylalanine or tryptophan. The D gene is left open where the match is weak. Not all rows give a size; the values are once, few, many and, for expanded clones, a class.

TRBV9	-	TRBJ1-6	TRBD1	CASSEAGTGASPLHF	TGTGCCAGCAGCGAAGCCGGGACAGGAGCCTCACCCCTCCACTTT
TRBV5-6	-	TRBJ2-1	-	CASSLELHGFGNEQFF	TGTGCCAGCAGCTTGGAGTTGCATGGCTTTGGCAATGAGCAGTTCTTC
TRBV15	once	TRBJ2-1	TRBD2	CATSRAHERGDYNEQFF	TGTGCCACCAGCAGAGCCCATGAGCGGGGGGACTACAATGAGCAGTTCTTC
TRBV7-2	-	TRBJ1-4	-	CASSYGQRLFF	TGTGCCAGCAGCTACGGACAACGCCTGTTTTTT
TRBV9	-	TRBJ2-7	TRBD1	CASSVGWTGGYEQYF	TGTGCCAGCAGCGTAGGTTGGACAGGGGGCTACGAGCAGTACTTC
TRBV7-8	-	TRBJ1-1	TRBD1	CASSTPGQGVRMNTEAFF	TGTGCCAGCAGCACCCCGGGACAGGGAGTGAGGATGAACACTGAAGCTTTCTTT
TRBV19	-	TRBJ2-2	-	CASSAYRADGELFF	TGTGCCAGTAGTGCGTATAGAGCGGACGGGGAGCTGTTTTTT
TRBV7-8	-	TRBJ2-3	TRBD2	CASRAGGTDTQYF	TGTGCCAGTAGGGCGGGGGGCACAGATACGCAGTATTTT
TRBV10-3	-	TRBJ1-1	TRBD1	CAIRSGGREGSTEAFF	TGTGCCATCAGATCAGGGGGCAGGGAGGGAAGCACTGAAGCTTTCTTT
TRBV7-8	-	TRBJ1-1	TRBD1	CASSPRQGTNTEAFF	TGTGCCAGCAGCCCTAGACAGGGGACGAACACTGAAGCTTTCTTT
TRBV19	-	TRBJ1-5	-	CASSLGGGGPQHF	TGTGCCAGTAGTCTCGGGGGGGGAGGGCCCCAGCATTTT
TRBV2	-	TRBJ1-1	-	CASRAVGAEAFF	TGTGCCAGCAGAGCGGTCGGAGCTGAAGCTTTCTTT
TRBV2	-	TRBJ2-3	TRBD1	CASSGPGGGGTDTQYF	TGTGCCAGCAGTGGCCCAGGGGGCGGGGGCACAGATACGCAGTATTTT
TRBV11-2	once	TRBJ2-7	-	CASSLVYNSYEQYF	TGTGCCAGCAGCTTAGTGTACAACTCCTACGAGCAGTACTTC
TRBV28	-	TRBJ1-2	TRBD1	CASSPTGFYGYTF	TGTGCCAGCAGTCCGACAGGGTTCTATGGCTACACCTTC
TRBV27	-	TRBJ1-1	-	CASSFGVSASTEAFF	TGTGCCAGCAGTTTTGGCGTCAGCGCTTCGACTGAAGCTTTCTTT
TRBV28	-	TRBJ2-5	TRBD2	CASSLERGRGETQYF	TGTGCCAGCAGTTTGGAACGGGGGAGGGGAGAGACCCAGTACTTC
TRBV10-3	-	TRBJ2-7	-	CAISDIGQRLLYEQYF	TGTGCCATCAGTGATATAGGACAGCGTCTCCTCTACGAGCAGTACTTC
TRBV27	-	TRBJ2-3	TRBD2	CASSLYPPGGRGADTQYF	TGTGCCAGCAGTCTATACCCGCCGGGCGGGAGGGGGGCAGATACGCAGTATTTT
TRBV27	once	TRBJ2-1	TRBD2	CASGPPRQGGDEQFF	TGTGCCAGCGGTCCCCCCCGGCAGGGAGGGGATGAGCAGTTCTTC
TRBV2	-	TRBJ2-1	-	CASSGRDFNEQFF	TGTGCCAGCAGTGGCCGGGACTTTAATGAGCAGTTCTTC
TRBV7-9	-	TRBJ2-7	-	CASSLETGGEQYF	TGTGCCAGCAGCTTAGAAACCGGGGGAGAGCAGTACTTC
TRBV15	-	TRBJ1-1	-	CATSRGTLTVVPFF	TGTGCCACCAGCAGAGGGACCTTGACAGTAGTACCTTTCTTT
TRBV2	-	TRBJ2-7	TRBD1	CASSASGTGVFSDYEQYF	TGTGCCAGCAGCGCCTCGGGGACAGGGGTATTTTCGGACTACGAGCAGTACTTC
TRBV2	-	TRBJ2-1	-	CATLTAASPSEQFF	TGTGCCACGCTCACGGCGGCTAGCCCTAGTGAGCAGTTCTTC
TRBV13	-	TRBJ2-3	TRBD2	CASSLVTSGRAIPDTQYF	TGTGCCAGCAGCTTAGTAACTAGCGGGAGGGCCATCCCGGATACGCAGTATTTT
TRBV5-4	once	TRBJ2-5	TRBD2	CASSGGLAGQETQYF	TGTGCCAGCAGCGGGGGACTAGCGGGACAAGAGACCCAGTACTTC
TRBV30	-	TRBJ2-7	TRBD1	CAWSALTGPWGEQYF	TGTGCCTGGAGTGCATTGACAGGGCCATGGGGCGAGCAGTACTTC
TRBV6-6	once	TRBJ1-5	TRBD1	CASSGTENSNQPQHF	TGTGCCAGCAGCGGGACAGAGAATAGCAATCAGCCCCAGCATTTT
TRBV11-2	-	TRBJ1-2	-	CASSWGGAGSYGYTF	TGTGCCAGCAGCTGGGGGGGGGCAGGGAGCTATGGCTACACCTTC
TRBV5-1	-	TRBJ1-3	-	CASSLGGDGNTIYF	TGCGCCAGCAGCTTGGGAGGCGATGGAAACACCATATATTTT
TRBV27	-	TRBJ1-5	-	CASSPMGINQPQHF	TGTGCCAGCAGTCCTATGGGCATCAATCAGCCCCAGCATTTT
TRBV28	-	TRBJ1-4	TRBD1	CASSLSAGTGGGKLFF	TGTGCCAGCAGTTTATCCGCCGGGACAGGGGGGGGAAAACTGTTTTTT
TRBV2	-	TRBJ2-7	TRBD1	CASMGVRGRYEQYF	TGTGCCAGCATGGGCGTCAGGGGGCGATACGAGCAGTACTTC
TRBV10-3	-	TRBJ1-3	-	CAISDDPVGNTIYF	TGTGCCATCAGTGATGATCCAGTCGGAAACACCATATATTTT
TRBV7-2	-	TRBJ1-3	TRBD1	CASSPRQGAPGGNTIYF	TGTGCCAGCAGCCCGAGACAGGGGGCGCCGGGTGGAAACACCATATATTTT
TRBV4-3	-	TRBJ2-1	-	CASSQDRQQYNEQFF	TGCGCCAGCAGCCAAGACAGACAACAGTACAATGAGCAGTTCTTC
TRBV19	-	TRBJ1-2	TRBD1	CASSTPGTGANYGYTF	TGTGCCAGTAGTACTCCCGGGACAGGGGCAAACTATGGCTACACCTTC
TRBV7-8	-	TRBJ1-4	TRBD1	CASSPRDRVDEKLFF	TGTGCCAGCAGCCCCCGGGACAGGGTGGATGAAAAACTGTTTTTT
TRBV7-8	-	TRBJ1-2	-	CASSLAEEANYGYTF	TGTGCCAGCAGCTTAGCGGAGGAAGCTAACTATGGCTACACCTTC
TRBV7-3	-	TRBJ1-1	-	CASSADMNTEAFF	TGTGCCAGCAGCGCGGACATGAACACTGAAGCTTTCTTT
TRBV10-3	-	TRBJ2-3	TRBD2	CAISGLAGGPGTDTQYF	TGTGCCATCAGTGGACTAGCGGGGGGGCCTGGCACAGATACGCAGTATTTT
TRBV6-5	-	TRBJ1-1	-	CASSSAPDTEAFF	TGTGCCAGCAGTAGTGCCCCGGACACTGAAGCTTTCTTT
TRBV4-2	-	TRBJ2-7	-	CASSQTVGGSYEQYF	TGTGCCAGCAGCCAGACCGTCGGGGGAAGCTACGAGCAGTACTTC
TRBV25-1	-	TRBJ1-6	-	CASSKLQGSDSPLHF	TGTGCCAGCAGTAAACTGCAGGGGTCTGATTCACCCCTCCACTTT